The rows below give T cell receptor beta chains drawn from one sample of a study of identical twins. TCRdb fed the 5' RACE reads into MiXCR, producing one record per CDR3 protein. Among about 470,000 distinct CDR3 sequences listed, roughly 26% were seen once. These data were also filed under a second study, of T cells expressing NK-cell markers.

Input material: CD4+ T cells sorted from blood. The receptors shown here come from a woman between 18 and 29 years old in good health. The CDR3 runs from the conserved cysteine through the conserved F or W. D genes are given only for firm matches. The listing skips clone size in some rows; elsewhere it reads once, few, many or a size class.

cdr3_aa	cdr3_nt	clone_size	j_call	d_call	v_call
CASSPTGNSYEQYF	TGTGCCAGCAGCCCAACCGGGAACTCCTACGAGCAGTACTTC	many	TRBJ2-7	-	TRBV6-4
CASSVELTGTQYF	TGTGCCAGCAGCGTAGAGTTGACGGGTACGCAGTATTTT	-	TRBJ2-3	-	TRBV9
CASSHGLYNEQFF	TGTGCCAGCAGCCACGGACTTTACAATGAGCAGTTCTTC	few	TRBJ2-1	-	TRBV3-1
CASSWIGVQETQYF	TGTGCCAGCAGCTGGATCGGGGTCCAAGAGACCCAGTACTTC	few	TRBJ2-5	-	TRBV7-9
CASSWGRQGDTQYF	TGTGCCAGCAGCTGGGGAAGACAGGGCGATACGCAGTATTTT	-	TRBJ2-3	TRBD1	TRBV27
CAISETGGGLRWSQYF	TGTGCCATCAGTGAGACGGGGGGAGGCCTTCGATGGTCCCAGTACTTC	-	TRBJ2-5	TRBD2	TRBV10-3
CSARLAGRTTGELFF	TGCAGTGCTAGACTAGCGGGCCGGACCACCGGGGAGCTGTTTTTT	few	TRBJ2-2	TRBD2	TRBV20-1
CASSPVSRGSNEQFF	TGTGCCAGCAGCCCCGTTTCCCGGGGGAGTAATGAGCAGTTCTTC	few	TRBJ2-1	-	TRBV7-3
CASKTSGTRDTQYF	TGTGCCAGCAAGACTAGCGGGACACGGGATACGCAGTATTTT	few	TRBJ2-3	TRBD2	TRBV2
CASKRVSRADEQYF	TGTGCCAGCAAAAGGGTGTCCAGGGCGGACGAGCAGTACTTC	few	TRBJ2-7	-	TRBV2
CASSGNSGSRGDTQYF	TGCGCCAGCAGTGGAAATAGCGGGAGTAGAGGAGATACGCAGTATTTT	-	TRBJ2-3	TRBD2	TRBV10-1
CASSPTRGDTEYF	TGTGCCAGCAGCCCGACGCGGGGGGACACGGAGTACTTC	-	TRBJ2-4	TRBD2	TRBV11-2
CASSQGVPGYTF	TGTGCCAGCAGCCAGGGGGTCCCGGGCTACACCTTC	-	TRBJ1-2	TRBD1	TRBV12-3/TRBV12-4
CSARDIREDGYTF	TGCAGTGCTAGAGATATCAGGGAAGATGGCTACACCTTC	once	TRBJ1-2	-	TRBV20-1
CASSLSYGQGRIEQYF	TGCGCCAGCAGCTTGTCTTATGGGCAGGGGCGCATCGAGCAGTACTTC	-	TRBJ2-7	-	TRBV5-1
CASSGRLMTEITNGYTF	TGTGCCAGCAGCGGGAGATTGATGACCGAAATCACAAATGGCTACACCTTC	few	TRBJ1-2	-	TRBV6-1
CASSELGAGANVLTF	TGTGCCAGCAGTGAACTAGGGGCTGGGGCCAACGTCCTGACTTTC	-	TRBJ2-6	-	TRBV2
CATSSETSGSSRDKNIQYF	TGTGCCACCAGCAGTGAGACTAGCGGGAGCAGTCGGGACAAAAACATTCAGTACTTC	few	TRBJ2-4	TRBD2	TRBV15
CATSPGQGRDTQYF	TGTGCCACCAGCCCCGGACAGGGAAGAGATACGCAGTATTTT	few	TRBJ2-3	TRBD1	TRBV15
CASSLAQIRLTYEQYF	TGTGCCAGCAGCTTAGCCCAGATCCGACTTACCTACGAGCAGTACTTC	few	TRBJ2-7	-	TRBV11-2
CSARFSGGYQETQYF	TGCAGTGCTAGATTTAGCGGGGGGTACCAAGAGACCCAGTACTTC	few	TRBJ2-5	TRBD2	TRBV20-1
CSARDLARGSYNEQFF	TGCAGTGCTAGGGACCTGGCTAGGGGGTCCTACAATGAGCAGTTCTTC	once	TRBJ2-1	-	TRBV20-1
CASSLAQGARQPQHF	TGTGCCAGCAGTTTAGCACAGGGGGCGCGTCAGCCCCAGCATTTT	few	TRBJ1-5	TRBD1	TRBV12-3/TRBV12-4
CSARAQWTGIHTIYF	TGCAGTGCTAGAGCCCAGTGGACAGGAATACACACCATATATTTT	-	TRBJ1-3	TRBD1	TRBV20-1
CASSPDGDQPQHF	TGCGCCAGCAGCCCCGACGGGGATCAGCCCCAGCATTTT	-	TRBJ1-5	-	TRBV5-1
CSARWRASGFSGELFF	TGCAGTGCTAGATGGAGGGCTAGCGGGTTCAGCGGGGAGCTGTTTTTT	-	TRBJ2-2	TRBD2	TRBV20-1
CASSLEQTQYF	TGTGCCAGCAGCTTAGAACAGACCCAGTACTTC	few	TRBJ2-5	-	TRBV7-9
CATSDPVSTDTQYF	TGTGCCACCAGTGATCCCGTAAGCACAGATACGCAGTATTTT	few	TRBJ2-3	-	TRBV24-1
CASSPGLSTEAFF	TGTGCCAGCTCTCCAGGACTTTCCACTGAAGCTTTCTTT	few	TRBJ1-1	-	TRBV18
CSAVKVNTEAFF	TGCAGTGCGGTAAAAGTGAACACTGAAGCTTTCTTT	-	TRBJ1-1	-	TRBV20-1
CASSPRTGESNPSSQFF	TGTGCCAGCTCACCTAGGACAGGGGAATCGAACCCTTCTTCCCAGTTCTTC	once	TRBJ2-1	TRBD1	TRBV18
CASSLVASGGPSTDTQYF	TGTGCCAGCAGCTTAGTGGCTAGCGGGGGGCCTAGCACAGATACGCAGTATTTT	-	TRBJ2-3	TRBD2	TRBV7-8
CASSTGGLLYGYTF	TGTGCCAGCAGTACAGGGGGCTTACTTTATGGCTACACCTTC	few	TRBJ1-2	TRBD1	TRBV12-3/TRBV12-4
CASSPGTSNYNEQFF	TGTGCCAGCAGCCCCGGGACGTCCAACTACAATGAGCAGTTCTTC	few	TRBJ2-1	-	TRBV5-5
CASSLGRDGSQYF	TGTGCCAGCAGCCTGGGGCGGGATGGTTCCCAGTACTTC	few	TRBJ2-5	-	TRBV5-6
CASSYRTSGTLKNIQYF	TGTGCCAGCAGTTACCGGACTAGCGGGACCCTTAAAAACATTCAGTACTTC	-	TRBJ2-4	TRBD2	TRBV6-5
CASSLTELTDTQYF	TGTGCCAGCAGTTTAACCGAGCTCACAGATACGCAGTATTTT	-	TRBJ2-3	-	TRBV27
CASGYDQRETQYF	TGTGCTAGTGGTTACGACCAGAGAGAGACCCAGTACTTC	-	TRBJ2-5	-	TRBV12-5
CASSYTTGAEQYF	TGTGCCAGCAGCTACACGACAGGGGCCGAGCAGTACTTC	few	TRBJ2-7	TRBD1	TRBV7-9
CASSYSMGSNQPQHF	TGTGCCAGCAGTTACTCTATGGGCAGCAATCAGCCCCAGCATTTT	-	TRBJ1-5	-	TRBV6-5
CASGRSGVQTQYF	TGTGCTAGTGGTCGATCGGGGGTTCAGACCCAGTACTTC	few	TRBJ2-5	-	TRBV12-5
CASSSRTSGSSDEQFF	TGTGCCAGCTCATCCCGGACTAGCGGGAGCTCGGATGAGCAGTTCTTC	few	TRBJ2-1	TRBD2	TRBV18
CSARDLAGASYEQYF	TGCAGTGCTAGAGATCTCGCGGGGGCCTCCTACGAGCAGTACTTC	few	TRBJ2-7	-	TRBV20-1
CASSSGTGLGEQYF	TGTGCCAGCAGCTCCGGGACAGGGCTAGGGGAGCAGTACTTC	few	TRBJ2-7	TRBD1	TRBV7-9
CASSDNAYEQYF	TGTGCCAGCAGTGATAACGCCTACGAGCAGTACTTC	few	TRBJ2-7	-	TRBV2
CSARRLAKDTQYF	TGCAGTGCTAGAAGACTAGCAAAGGATACGCAGTATTTT	few	TRBJ2-3	TRBD2	TRBV20-1
CSAYIVDRSSAFF	TGCAGTGCTTATATTGTGGACAGGTCCTCAGCTTTCTTT	many	TRBJ1-1	TRBD1	TRBV20-1
CASSAGGAKNIQYF	TGTGCCAGCAGTGCCGGGGGAGCCAAAAACATTCAGTACTTC	-	TRBJ2-4	-	TRBV6-1
CASSDRDVGMGYTF	TGTGCCAGCAGCGACCGGGACGTTGGTATGGGCTACACCTTC	few	TRBJ1-2	-	TRBV7-9
CASSVGLAGGGEQFF	TGTGCCAGCAGCGTGGGACTAGCGGGAGGGGGTGAGCAGTTCTTC	few	TRBJ2-1	TRBD2	TRBV9
CATRPDRNNSPLHF	TGTGCCACCCGCCCGGACAGGAATAATTCACCCCTCCACTTT	few	TRBJ1-6	TRBD1	TRBV10-3
CSAFSEQPYEQYF	TGCAGTGCCTTCTCGGAACAGCCCTACGAGCAGTACTTC	-	TRBJ2-7	-	TRBV20-1
CAISAWTGYEAFF	TGTGCCATCAGTGCTTGGACAGGGTATGAAGCTTTCTTT	many	TRBJ1-1	TRBD1	TRBV10-3
CASSMTGSLPEQFF	TGTGCCAGCAGCATGACAGGGTCTTTGCCTGAGCAGTTCTTC	-	TRBJ2-1	TRBD1	TRBV6-2/TRBV6-3
CSVGQMSYNEQFF	TGCAGCGTTGGACAGATGTCCTACAATGAGCAGTTCTTC	-	TRBJ2-1	-	TRBV29-1
CASSLTYPSYNEQFF	TGTGCCAGCTCACTGACTTACCCCTCCTACAATGAGCAGTTCTTC	-	TRBJ2-1	-	TRBV18
CASSPWTSGENTQYF	TGTGCCAGCAGCCCGTGGACTAGCGGGGAAAATACGCAGTATTTT	few	TRBJ2-3	TRBD2	TRBV4-2
CASTRTSGGFTDTQYF	TGTGCCAGCACCCGGACTAGCGGGGGATTCACAGATACGCAGTATTTT	-	TRBJ2-3	TRBD2	TRBV7-2